These T cell receptor beta chains were read from a single sample in a study of siplizumab effects on memory and regulatory T cells. Clones were read by immunoSEQ multiplex PCR, and TCRdb kept only the in-frame ones, dropping some. The table records some 96,000 clones, about 95% of them present only once. Sequenced input: non-Treg CD4+ T cells sorted from blood. All receptors derive from a human donor in good health. CDR3s include the opening cysteine and the closing phenylalanine or tryptophan.

CDR3 length | V gene | CDR3 protein
16 | TRBV5-4 | CASSPQHTGGTDTQYF
18 | TRBV27 | CASSYTVRPDRLNTEAFF
14 | TRBV7-2 | CASSFRTGPNEQFF
13 | TRBV29-1 | CSAKGPGFETQYF
15 | TRBV9 | CASSPTSGRSYEQYF
14 | TRBV2 | CASSVRQYNQPQHF
14 | TRBV15 | CATSRAGTGERYTF
12 | TRBV7-8 | CASSIAGPRKYF
14 | TRBV7-2 | CASSWDRGAGELFF
15 | TRBV9 | CASSVGRASRNEQFF
14 | TRBV4-1 | CASSFKDYQETQYF
14 | TRBV2 | CASSTGSHTGELFF
17 | TRBV7-9 | CASSLVLAGDGQETQYF
15 | TRBV5-6 | CASSLGTGQSYEQYF
14 | TRBV2 | CASNRGGGQETQYF
16 | TRBV7-8 | CASSLVVAGGQETQYF
15 | TRBV5-1 | CASSLSQGVFSEAFF
13 | TRBV7-7 | CASSPNDLETQYF
15 | TRBV28 | CASSLGGARGETQYF
15 | TRBV7-6 | CASSSGLGSTDTQYF
17 | TRBV13 | CASSSTHWDSRSYEQYF
14 | TRBV19 | CASSNDRGSEKLFF
13 | TRBV30 | CAWNGGRAYEQYF
16 | TRBV18 | CASSPLAEGGTGELFF
16 | TRBV7-8 | CASSLEGGTGSGTIYF
15 | TRBV2 | CASSPDWSSGNTIYF
17 | TRBV18 | CASSPLSGGGGANVLTF